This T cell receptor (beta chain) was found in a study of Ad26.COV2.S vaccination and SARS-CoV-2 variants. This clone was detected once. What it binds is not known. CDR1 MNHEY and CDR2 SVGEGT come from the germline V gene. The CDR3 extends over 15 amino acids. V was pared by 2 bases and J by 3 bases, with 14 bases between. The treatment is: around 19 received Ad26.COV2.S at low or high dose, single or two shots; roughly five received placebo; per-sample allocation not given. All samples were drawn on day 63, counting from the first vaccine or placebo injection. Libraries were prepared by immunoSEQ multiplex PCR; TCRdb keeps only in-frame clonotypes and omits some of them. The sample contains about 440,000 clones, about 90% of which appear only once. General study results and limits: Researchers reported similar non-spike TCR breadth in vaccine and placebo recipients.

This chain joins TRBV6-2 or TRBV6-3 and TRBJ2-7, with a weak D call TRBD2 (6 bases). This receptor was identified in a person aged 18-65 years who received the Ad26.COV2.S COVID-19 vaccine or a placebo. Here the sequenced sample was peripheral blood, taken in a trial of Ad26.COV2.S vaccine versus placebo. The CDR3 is CASSYILGGNYEQYF. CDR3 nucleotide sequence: TGTGCCAGCAGTTACATTTTAGGAGGGAACTACGAGCAGTACTTC.